The 30 T cell receptor beta chains reported below all come from one sample, sequenced in a study of cytomegalovirus exposure and HLA in healthy donors. Amplification used 60 Vbeta primers and 13 Jbeta primers. Some clones are missing from TCRdb's copy, which holds only in-frame ones; the method was immunoSEQ multiplex PCR. Among 80,000 or so clones, roughly 80% were seen once, and the ten largest hold 4% to 4.5%. Material for sequencing was PBMCs. These receptors were collected from a man aged 40-49 years in good health and CMV-seronegative.

The V and J genes are TRBV5-4 and TRBJ2-2, with 10 bases that match TRBD2. Germline assignment: CDR1 SGHNT and CDR2 YYREEE (reference sequence). This CDR3 is built from 15 residues. The V gene end was trimmed by 0 bases and the J gene end by 6 bases; junction bases not matched to a gene: 2. CDR3 protein: CASSLELAGPGELFF. The CDR3 bases are TGTGCCAGCAGCTTGGAACTAGCGGGACCCGGGGAGCTGTTTTTT.

The CDR3 nucleotides are TGCGCCAGCAGCCAAGATTATCCGTCCCGGTACGAGCAGTACTTC. Translating gives CASSQDYPSRYEQYF. V usage is TRBV4-3 and J usage is TRBJ2-7; D unresolved. V lost 0 bases to trimming and J lost 4 bases, with 13 bases between them. The CDR3 runs to 15 residues. Germline loops: CDR1 LGHNA, CDR2 YSLEER.

The CDR3 DNA is TGTGCCAGCTCACCATCGAGGACTAGCGGAAGCACAGATACGCAGTATTTT. As protein: CASSPSRTSGSTDTQYF. The genes are TRBV18 and TRBJ2-3; TRBD2 matches at 10 bases. Germline lookup yields CDR1 KGHSH and CDR2 LQKENI. The CDR3 has 17 amino acids. Unmatched junction bases numbered 5, after V lost 2 bases and J lost 0 bases.

The chain uses TRBV4-1 and TRBJ2-7; 8 positions agree with TRBD1. Germline V gene data show CDR1 as MGHRA and CDR2 as YSYEKL. The junction had 7 bases not matched to a gene; V was cut back by 0 bases and J by 3 bases. This CDR3 spans 16 amino acids. DNA for the CDR3: TGCGCCAGCAGCCAAGAGCTCCGGGACAGGAACTACGAGCAGTACTTC. Translation: CASSQELRDRNYEQYF.

The table lists this clone with a few counts. The chain joins TRBV28 to TRBJ2-3, with D tentatively TRBD2 (5 bases). The CDR3 runs to 13 residues. Trimming left V 3 bases short and J 4 bases short, with 8 bases between. The germline V gene encodes CDR1 MDHEN and CDR2 SYDVKM. The CDR3 sequence: CASSFERADTQYF. For the CDR3, the DNA is TGTGCCAGCAGTTTCGAGAGGGCAGATACGCAGTATTTT.

The rearrangement joins TRBV9 to TRBJ2-7, with D uncertain. Trimming shortened V by 0 bases and J by 2 bases, and 12 bases separated the two germline ends. CDR3 length: 15 amino acids. CDR1 is SGDLS and CDR2 is YYNGEE in the germline V gene. CDR3 region: CASSVDVGETYEQYF. The CDR3 DNA is TGTGCCAGCAGCGTAGATGTGGGCGAGACCTACGAGCAGTACTTC.

This chain joins TRBV6-4 and TRBJ1-5, with D maybe TRBD1 (6 bases). CDR3 length: 14 residues. Per the germline V gene, CDR1 is MRHNA and CDR2 is SNTAGT. Between the trimmed V and J ends, which lost 9 bases and 4 bases, there was a span of 16 bases. The CDR3 here is CASCQDRKNQPQHF. CDR3 coding DNA: TGTGCCAGTTGTCAAGACAGGAAAAATCAGCCCCAGCATTTT.

The chain carries TRBV27 and TRBJ1-1; D may be TRBD1 (5 bases). The CDR3 runs to 16 residues. Germline CDR1 reads MNHEY; CDR2 reads SMNVEV (reference sequence). Trimming pared 6 bases from V and 2 bases from J, leaving 19 bases between. DNA for the CDR3: TGTGCCAGCAGAACCCCCCGGGGGGGAGTCAACACTGAAGCTTTCTTT. It translates to CASRTPRGGVNTEAFF.

The chain joins TRBV5-6 to TRBJ2-3; D ambiguous. The V end was cut by 4 bases, the J end by 0 bases, with 6 bases between. The CDR3 sequence is 13 residues long. CDR1 is SGHDT and CDR2 is YYEEEE in the germline V gene. The CDR3 coding sequence is TGTGCCAGCAGCCCCGTGAGCACAGATACGCAGTATTTT. Its translation is CASSPVSTDTQYF.

The chain uses TRBV19 and TRBJ1-2; TRBD1 agrees at 8 bases. Germline loops: CDR1 LNHDA, CDR2 SQIVND (reference sequence). J was trimmed by 6 bases and V by 6 bases; bases with no gene match: 12. The CDR3 loop spans 15 amino acids. The CDR3 nucleotides read TGTGCCAGTAGCCCCCGACTTGACAGGGGAGATGGCTACACCTTC. The encoded protein is CASSPRLDRGDGYTF.

The chain couples TRBV30 to TRBJ2-7; 11 bases line up with TRBD2. Germline V gene lookup returns CDR1 GTSNPN and CDR2 SVGIG (reference sequence). The V segment lost 2 bases and the J segment 6 bases; nucleotides outside the gene matches: 12. The CDR3 has 16 amino acids. The CDR3 bases are TGTGCCTGGAGTAAAGGGGGTAGCGGGAGGGCCGGCGAGCAGTACTTC. Its protein product is CAWSKGGSGRAGEQYF.

V gene TRBV28 combines with J gene TRBJ2-7, with 11 nucleotides matching TRBD2. The CDR3 is 17 residues long. V lost 2 bases and J lost 4; bases outside the gene matches: 10. Germline V CDR1 and CDR2: MDHEN, SYDVKM. Here the CDR3 reads CASSLGSGRAARYEQYF. CDR3 DNA: TGTGCCAGCAGTTTAGGTAGCGGGAGGGCCGCGAGGTACGAGCAGTACTTC.

The CDR3 is CASSERFVNTEAFF. As DNA, the CDR3 is TGTGCCAGCAGTGAGAGGTTTGTGAACACTGAAGCTTTCTTT. V usage is TRBV6-1 and J usage is TRBJ1-1; the D is unclear. Germline V gene data show CDR1 as MNHNS and CDR2 as SASEGT. V was trimmed by 3 bases and J by 0 bases, leaving 8 bases between them. The CDR3 length is 14 residues.

This clone was seen just once. The V call is TRBV10-1, the J call TRBJ2-7; D might be TRBD2 (6 bases). The V end was cut by 4 bases, the J end by 1 base, with 17 bases between. This CDR3 comprises 16 residues. CDR1 WNHNN and CDR2 SYGVQD come from the germline V gene (reference sequence). The CDR3 DNA follows: TGCGCCAGCAGTGTTTCTTACCGGGACTTATCCTACGAGCAGTACTTC. Translated: CASSVSYRDLSYEQYF.

This chain uses TRBV6-5 with TRBJ1-1; TRBD1 might be the D (6 bases). The CDR3 extends over 13 amino acids. From germline, CDR1 is MNHEY and CDR2 SVGAGI. V lost 6 bases to trimming and J lost 3 bases, with 11 bases between them. The CDR3 DNA follows: TGTGCCAGCAGAGACAGGTGGGACACTGAAGCTTTCTTT. Translating gives CASRDRWDTEAFF.

This clone was observed once. The V and J genes are TRBV4-1 and TRBJ2-7, with 7 positions matching TRBD1. The germline V gene encodes CDR1 MGHRA and CDR2 YSYEKL. The ends lost 5 bases at V and 3 bases at J; junction bases unmatched: 7. CDR3 length equals 14 residues. The CDR3, as DNA: TGCGCCAGCAGCTTACAGGGGTTCAACTACGAGCAGTACTTC. Translated, it gives CASSLQGFNYEQYF.

The V gene is TRBV7-8, the J gene TRBJ2-1; 9 positions match TRBD2. J was trimmed by 4 bases and V by 8 bases; bases with no gene match: 12. Germline CDR1 and CDR2: SGHVS and FQNEAQ. The CDR3 sequence is 16 residues long. CDR3 protein: CASYSLRTSAYNEQFF. DNA for the CDR3: TGTGCCAGCTACAGCTTAAGGACTAGCGCATACAATGAGCAGTTCTTC.

The rearrangement uses TRBV14 and TRBJ1-3; D perhaps matches TRBD1 (5 bases). Looked up from germline, CDR1 is SGHDN and CDR2 is FVKESK. Trimming shortened V by 8 bases and J by 4 bases, and 12 bases separated the two germline ends. This CDR3 has 13 residues. The CDR3 loop is CASRGQYGNTIYF. DNA of the CDR3: TGTGCCAGCCGCGGACAATACGGAAACACCATATATTTT.

This chain links TRBV9 with TRBJ2-1, with TRBD2 matching over 9 bases. This CDR3 has 15 amino acids. Per germline, CDR1 SGDLS and CDR2 YYNGEE. V dropped 5 bases and J dropped 3; count of bases not matched to a gene: 6. CDR3 DNA: TGTGCCAGCAGTCTTAGCGGGAGTGGCTACAATGAGCAGTTCTTC. Translation: CASSLSGSGYNEQFF.

This clone was recorded a few times. CDR3 protein: CASSVGPRAAREDGYTF. Written as DNA, the CDR3 is TGTGCCAGCAGCGTAGGTCCCCGGGCGGCCAGGGAGGATGGCTACACCTTC. The V gene is TRBV9, the J gene TRBJ1-2, with D perhaps matching TRBD1 (5 bases). The CDR3 is made up of 17 amino acids. CDR1 and CDR2 (germline): SGDLS, YYNGEE. The V and J ends lost 0 bases and 6 bases respectively, with 21 bases between them.

J is TRBJ2-1 and V is TRBV5-8; the match to TRBD2 covers 10 bases. There are 15 residues in the CDR3. The trim removed 6 bases at V and 10 bases at J, leaving 13 bases unmatched. In germline, CDR1 is SGHTS, CDR2 YDEGEE. CDR3 coding DNA: TGTGCCAGCAAAAGGGAGCTAGCGGGAGAGGACGAGCAGTTCTTC. Translated: CASKRELAGEDEQFF.

V usage is TRBV7-9 and J usage is TRBJ2-7; 9 bases fit TRBD2. Germline V gene lookup returns CDR1 SEHNR and CDR2 FQNEAQ (reference sequence). V was clipped by 5 bases and J by 3 bases; unmatched bases: 5. The CDR3 covers 14 residues. This chain's CDR3 is CASSRLAENYEQYF. The CDR3 DNA follows: TGTGCCAGCAGCAGACTAGCGGAAAACTACGAGCAGTACTTC.

This chain links TRBV5-4 with TRBJ2-7; 7 bases match TRBD2. Germline CDR1 reads SGHNT; CDR2 reads YYREEE (reference sequence). This CDR3 region has 13 residues. The junction had 3 bases not matched to a gene; V was cut back by 0 bases and J by 6 bases. CDR3 coding DNA: TGTGCCAGCAGCTTGGTGGGCGGGAGCGAGCAGTACTTC. Translation gives CASSLVGGSEQYF.

V usage is TRBV5-4 and J usage is TRBJ2-7, with TRBD2 matching 7 bases. The CDR3 loop spans 14 amino acids. V dropped 4 bases and J dropped 5; count of bases not matched to a gene: 9. Per germline, CDR1 SGHNT and CDR2 YYREEE (reference sequence). The DNA of the CDR3 is TGTGCCAGCAGCCGATGGGGCGGGAGCGACGAGCAGTACTTC. Translated: CASSRWGGSDEQYF.

The CDR3 region is CASSVGSSGSRSEQYF. The CDR3 DNA follows: TGTGCCAGCAGCGTAGGGTCTAGCGGGAGTAGGTCCGAGCAGTACTTC. The chain links TRBV9 to TRBJ2-7, with 10 bases fitting TRBD2. CDR1 and CDR2 (germline): SGDLS, YYNGEE. The CDR3 runs 16 residues. The J segment lost 6 bases and the V segment lost 0 bases, leaving 9 bases of the junction unmatched.

J is TRBJ2-7 and V is TRBV6-6; D is perhaps TRBD2 (6 bases). CDR1 and CDR2 (germline): MNHNY, SVGAGI (reference sequence). The CDR3 contains 15 residues. Deletions cut 5 bases from V and 2 bases from J, with 16 bases between. The CDR3 loop is CASSDQAGMAYEQYF. The CDR3 bases are TGTGCCAGCAGTGATCAAGCGGGCATGGCCTACGAGCAGTACTTC.

The rearrangement uses TRBV9 and TRBJ1-2, with TRBD1 as a possible D gene (5 bases). CDR1 and CDR2 from the germline V gene are SGDLS and YYNGEE. The germline V and J ends were trimmed by 0 bases and 3 bases, with 21 bases remaining between them. CDR3 length: 18 residues. The CDR3 DNA follows: TGTGCCAGCAGCGTAGGCGAGGGCCCCCGGGGGAAGGACTATGGCTACACCTTC. Translating it yields CASSVGEGPRGKDYGYTF.

The V gene is TRBV30, the J gene TRBJ1-5; 9 bases map to TRBD1. Germline V gives CDR1 GTSNPN, CDR2 SVGIG (reference sequence). V trimming: 1 base; J trimming: 7 bases; junction bases outside the gene matches: 8. The CDR3 length is 15 residues. The CDR3: CAWSGLMGQGQPQHF. CDR3 sequence (DNA): TGTGCCTGGAGTGGTTTAATGGGACAGGGCCAGCCCCAGCATTTT. Full variable domain (rest looked up from reference TRBV30 and TRBJ1-5): SQTIHQWPATLVQPVGSPLSLECTVEGTSNPNLYWYRQAAGRGLQLLFYSVGIGQISSEVPQNLSASRPQDRQFILSSKKLLLSDSGFYLCAWSGLMGQGQPQHFGDGTRLSIL.

The chain joins TRBV16 to TRBJ2-1; the match to TRBD2 covers 15 bases. The CDR3 runs to 15 residues. With 6 bases clipped from V and 6 bases from J, the junction kept 3 bases outside the gene matches. Germline CDR1 and CDR2: KGHSY and FQNENV. The CDR3 region has the DNA TGTGCCAGCAGACCGGGACTAGCGGGAGGCAATGAGCAGTTCTTC. Translation: CASRPGLAGGNEQFF.

The genes are TRBV10-3 and TRBJ1-1; no clear D. There are 12 residues in the CDR3. Trimming took off 6 bases at V and 1 base at J, with 6 bases between the two ends. Germline lookup yields CDR1 ENHRY and CDR2 SYGVKD. In nucleotides, the CDR3 is TGTGCCATCAGATCAGGGAACACTGAAGCTTTCTTT. Encoded protein: CAIRSGNTEAFF.